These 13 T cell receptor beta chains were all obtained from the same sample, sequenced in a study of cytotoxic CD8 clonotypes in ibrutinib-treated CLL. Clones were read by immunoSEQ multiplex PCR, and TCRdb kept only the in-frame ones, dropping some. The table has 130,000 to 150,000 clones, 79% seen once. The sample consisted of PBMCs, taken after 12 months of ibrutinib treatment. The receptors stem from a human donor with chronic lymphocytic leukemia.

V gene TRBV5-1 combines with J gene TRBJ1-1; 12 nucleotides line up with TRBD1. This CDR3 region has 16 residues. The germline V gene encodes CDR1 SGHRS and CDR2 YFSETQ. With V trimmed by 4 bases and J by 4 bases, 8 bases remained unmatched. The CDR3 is CASSPGTGGAGTEAFF. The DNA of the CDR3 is TGCGCCAGCAGCCCCGGGACAGGGGGCGCAGGCACTGAAGCTTTCTTT.

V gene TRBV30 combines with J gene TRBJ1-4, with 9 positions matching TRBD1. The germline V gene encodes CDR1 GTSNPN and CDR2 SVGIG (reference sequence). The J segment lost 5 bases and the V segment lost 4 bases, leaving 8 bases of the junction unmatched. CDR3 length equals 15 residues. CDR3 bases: TGTGCCTGGACTAGACACAGGGGGCAAAATGAAAAACTGTTTTTT. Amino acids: CAWTRHRGQNEKLFF.

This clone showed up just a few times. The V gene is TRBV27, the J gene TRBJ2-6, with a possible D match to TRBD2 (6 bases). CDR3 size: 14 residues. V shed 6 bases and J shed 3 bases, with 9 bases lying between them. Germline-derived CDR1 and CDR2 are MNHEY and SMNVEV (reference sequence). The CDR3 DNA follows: TGTGCCAGCAGCGGGAGTATTGGGGCCAACGTCCTGACTTTC. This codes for CASSGSIGANVLTF.

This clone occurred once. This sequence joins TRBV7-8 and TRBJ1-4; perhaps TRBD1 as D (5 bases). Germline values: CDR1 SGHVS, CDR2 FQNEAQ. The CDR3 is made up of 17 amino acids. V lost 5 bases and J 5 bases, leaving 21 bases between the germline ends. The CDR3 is CASSPYRVAGSNEKLFF. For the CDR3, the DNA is TGTGCCAGCAGCCCATATAGGGTGGCAGGGTCGAATGAAAAACTGTTTTTT.

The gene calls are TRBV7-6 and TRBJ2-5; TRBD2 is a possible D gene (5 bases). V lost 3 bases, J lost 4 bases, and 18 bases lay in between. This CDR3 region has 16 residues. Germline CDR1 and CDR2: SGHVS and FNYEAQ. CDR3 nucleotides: TGTGCCAGCAGCTTTATGGGAGTTTCTAGTCGAGAGACCCAGTACTTC. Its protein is CASSFMGVSSRETQYF. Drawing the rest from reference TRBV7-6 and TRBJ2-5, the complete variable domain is GAGVSQSPRYKVTKRGQDVALRCDPISGHVSLYWYRQALGQGPEFLTYFNYEAQQDKSGLPNDRFSAERPEGSISTLTIQRTEQRDSAMYRCASSFMGVSSRETQYFGPGTRLLVL.

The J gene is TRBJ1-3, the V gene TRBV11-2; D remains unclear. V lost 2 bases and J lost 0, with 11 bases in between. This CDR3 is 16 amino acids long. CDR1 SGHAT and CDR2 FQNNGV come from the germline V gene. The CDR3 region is CASSLTQIVSGNTIYF. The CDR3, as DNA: TGTGCCAGCAGCTTAACCCAGATCGTCTCTGGAAACACCATATATTTT.

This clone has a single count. CDR3 coding DNA: TGTGCCAGCAGCCCCGGGGGCGGCACTCAAGAGACCCAGTACTTC. Translating it yields CASSPGGGTQETQYF. This chain connects TRBV7-2 to TRBJ2-5; possibly TRBD1 or TRBD2 for D (6 bases each). Per the germline V gene, CDR1 is SGHTA and CDR2 is FQGNSA. This CDR3 is 15 amino acids long. Trimming removed 5 bases at V and 2 bases at J, with 15 bases between.

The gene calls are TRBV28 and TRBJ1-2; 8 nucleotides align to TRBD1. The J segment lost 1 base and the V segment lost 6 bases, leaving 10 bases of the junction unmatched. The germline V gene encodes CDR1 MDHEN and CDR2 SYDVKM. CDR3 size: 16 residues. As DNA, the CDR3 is TGTGCCAGCAGCAAACCCCGGGACAGGTTTAACTATGGCTACACCTTC. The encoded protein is CASSKPRDRFNYGYTF.

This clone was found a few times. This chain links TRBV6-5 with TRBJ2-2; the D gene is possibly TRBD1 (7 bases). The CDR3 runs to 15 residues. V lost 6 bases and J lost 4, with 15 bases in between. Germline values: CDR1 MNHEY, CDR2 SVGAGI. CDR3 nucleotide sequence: TGTGCCAGCAGGGCAGGGGGGTTTGCCACCGGGGAGCTGTTTTTT. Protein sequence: CASRAGGFATGELFF.

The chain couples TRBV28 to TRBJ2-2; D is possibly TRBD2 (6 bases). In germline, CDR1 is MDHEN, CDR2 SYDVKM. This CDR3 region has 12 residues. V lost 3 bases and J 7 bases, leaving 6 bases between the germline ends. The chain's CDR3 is CASSFGGGELFF. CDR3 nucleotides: TGTGCCAGCAGTTTCGGGGGCGGGGAGCTGTTTTTT. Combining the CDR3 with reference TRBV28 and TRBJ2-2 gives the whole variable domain DVKVTQSSRYLVKRTGEKVFLECVQDMDHENMFWYRQDPGLGLRLIYFSYDVKMKEKGDIPEGYSVSREKKERFSLILESASTNQTSMYLCASSFGGGELFFGEGSRLTVL.

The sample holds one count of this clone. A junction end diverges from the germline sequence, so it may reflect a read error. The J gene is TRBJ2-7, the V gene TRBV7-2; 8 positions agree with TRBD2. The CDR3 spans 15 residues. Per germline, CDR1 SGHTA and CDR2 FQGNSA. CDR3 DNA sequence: TGTGCCAGCAGCTTAGACCGGGAGGGCTTCTACGCGCAGTACTTC. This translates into CASSLDREGFYAQYF.

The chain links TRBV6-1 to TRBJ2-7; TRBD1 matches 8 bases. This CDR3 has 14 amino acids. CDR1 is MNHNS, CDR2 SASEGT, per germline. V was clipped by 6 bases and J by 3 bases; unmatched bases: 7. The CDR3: CASSRDRGIYEQYF. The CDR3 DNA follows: TGTGCCAGCAGCCGAGACAGGGGCATCTACGAGCAGTACTTC.

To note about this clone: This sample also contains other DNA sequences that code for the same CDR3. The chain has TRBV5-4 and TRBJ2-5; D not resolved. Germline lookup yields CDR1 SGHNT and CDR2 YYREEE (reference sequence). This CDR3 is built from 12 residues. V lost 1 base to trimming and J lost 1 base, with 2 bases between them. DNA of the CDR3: TGTGCCAGCAGCTTGCCCCAAGAGACCCAGTACTTC. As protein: CASSLPQETQYF.